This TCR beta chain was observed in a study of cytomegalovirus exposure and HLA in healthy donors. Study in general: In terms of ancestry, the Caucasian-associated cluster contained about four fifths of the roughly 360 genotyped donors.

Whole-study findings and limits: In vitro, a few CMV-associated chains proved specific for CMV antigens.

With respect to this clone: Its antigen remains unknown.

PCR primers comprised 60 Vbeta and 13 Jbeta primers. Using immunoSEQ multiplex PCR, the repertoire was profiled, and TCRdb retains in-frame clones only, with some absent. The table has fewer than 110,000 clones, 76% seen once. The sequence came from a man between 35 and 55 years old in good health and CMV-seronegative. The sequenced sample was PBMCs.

The CDR3, as DNA: TGTGCCAGCTCACCACTGAGCGGGGGCTCCTACGAGCAGTACTTC. Amino acid sequence: CASSPLSGGSYEQYF. The chain employs TRBV18 and TRBJ2-5, with TRBD2 matching over 8 bases. TRBJ2-7 matches the DNA end more closely, so the J call is doubtful. The CDR3 sequence is 15 residues long. CDR1 is KGHSH, CDR2 LQKENI, per germline.